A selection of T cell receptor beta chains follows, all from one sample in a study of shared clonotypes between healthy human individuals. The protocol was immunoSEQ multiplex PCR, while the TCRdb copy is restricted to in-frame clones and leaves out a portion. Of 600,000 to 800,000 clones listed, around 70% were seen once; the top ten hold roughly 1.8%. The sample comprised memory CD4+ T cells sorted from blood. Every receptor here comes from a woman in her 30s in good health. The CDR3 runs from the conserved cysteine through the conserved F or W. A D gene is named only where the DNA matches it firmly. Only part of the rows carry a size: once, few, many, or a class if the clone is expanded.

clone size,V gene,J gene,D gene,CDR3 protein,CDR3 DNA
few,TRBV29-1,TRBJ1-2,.,CSDAPGDFGYTF,TGCAGCGACGCCCCGGGGGATTTTGGCTACACCTTC
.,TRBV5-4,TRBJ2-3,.,CASSLVGGTTDTQYF,TGTGCCAGCAGCTTGGTGGGGGGCACCACAGATACGCAGTATTTT
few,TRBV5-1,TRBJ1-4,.,CASSLGSATNEKLFF,TGCGCCAGCAGCTTAGGTAGCGCAACTAATGAAAAACTGTTTTTT
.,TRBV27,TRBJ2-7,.,CASSLEVARGEQYF,TGTGCCAGCAGTTTAGAGGTGGCCCGAGGGGAGCAGTACTTC
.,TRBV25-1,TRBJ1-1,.,CASSESGGTNTEAFF,TGTGCCAGCAGTGAATCCGGGGGTACGAACACTGAAGCTTTCTTT
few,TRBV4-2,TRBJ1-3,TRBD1,CASSQGDSYSGNTIYF,TGTGCCAGCAGCCAAGGGGACAGCTACTCTGGAAACACCATATATTTT
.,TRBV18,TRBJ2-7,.,CASSSPGRQYF,TGTGCCAGCTCATCGCCGGGAAGACAGTACTTC
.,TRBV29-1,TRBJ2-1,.,CSVVRGKGGQFF,TGCAGCGTTGTTCGGGGGAAGGGGGGCCAGTTCTTC
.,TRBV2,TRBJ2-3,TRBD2,CASSGQGLKRQYF,TGTGCCAGCAGTGGCCAGGGACTAAAAAGGCAGTATTTT
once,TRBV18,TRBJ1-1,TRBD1,CASSPLSGTARLEAFF,TGTGCCAGCTCACCACTATCAGGGACAGCCAGACTTGAAGCTTTCTTT
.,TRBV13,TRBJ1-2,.,CASSTGVGASGYTF,TGTGCCAGCAGCACAGGCGTAGGGGCCTCTGGCTACACCTTC
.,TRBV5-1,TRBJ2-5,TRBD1,CASSVGQGDGTQYF,TGCGCCAGCAGCGTGGGACAGGGTGACGGGACCCAGTACTTC
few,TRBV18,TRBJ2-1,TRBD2,CASSPKTSGGNEQFF,TGTGCCAGCTCACCAAAGACTAGCGGGGGGAATGAGCAGTTCTTC
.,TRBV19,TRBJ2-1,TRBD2,CASSIPSGRLNEQFF,TGTGCCAGTAGTATCCCTAGCGGGAGGTTAAATGAGCAGTTCTTC
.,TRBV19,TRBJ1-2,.,CASSTWDGNYGYTF,TGTGCCAGTAGTACCTGGGACGGGAACTATGGCTACACCTTC
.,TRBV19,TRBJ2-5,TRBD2,CASSRRLAGGLETQYF,TGTGCCAGTAGTAGACGGCTAGCGGGAGGGTTAGAGACCCAGTACTTC
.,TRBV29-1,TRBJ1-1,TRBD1,CSVRRQGIYTEAFF,TGCAGCGTCCGAAGACAGGGGATCTACACTGAAGCTTTCTTT
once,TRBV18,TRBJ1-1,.,CASSPPQEGEAFF,TGTGCCAGCTCACCACCGCAGGAGGGTGAAGCTTTCTTT
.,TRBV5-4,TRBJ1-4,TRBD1,CASKQGAEEKLFF,TGTGCCAGCAAACAGGGGGCGGAAGAAAAACTGTTTTTT
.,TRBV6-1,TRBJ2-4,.,CASSEMGTVGRNIQYF,TGTGCCAGCAGTGAAATGGGGACAGTCGGGAGGAACATTCAGTACTTC
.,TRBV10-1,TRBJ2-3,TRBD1,CASSRDRGSTDTQYF,TGCGCCAGCAGTAGGGACAGGGGTAGCACAGATACGCAGTATTTT